This is a list of T cell receptor beta chains from one sample in a study of CD8+ T cells in alopecia areata. Profiling relied on immunoSEQ multiplex PCR, and the TCRdb table lists in-frame clones only, not all of them. The sample carries under 250,000 clones, less than 75% recorded once. The starting material was CD4+ T cells sorted from blood, obtained at week 4, from a patient treated with tofacitinib. Receptor source: a human donor with alopecia areata. Each CDR3 is given with its conserved first and last residue. The D gene is left open where the match is weak. Some rows mark clone size as missing; the rest say once, few, many or name a class of expanded clone.

clone size: .; J gene: TRBJ1-5; D gene: .; V gene: TRBV4-3; CDR3 protein: CASSQGLTQPQHF; CDR3 DNA: TGCGCCAGCAGCCAAGGACTCACTCAGCCCCAGCATTTT
clone size: .; J gene: TRBJ2-7; D gene: TRBD2; V gene: TRBV7-2; CDR3 protein: CASSFQAGGEQYF; CDR3 DNA: TGTGCCAGCAGCTTCCAAGCGGGGGGTGAGCAGTACTTC
clone size: .; J gene: TRBJ1-1; D gene: .; V gene: TRBV6-1; CDR3 protein: CASNGQLNTEAFF; CDR3 DNA: TGTGCCAGCAATGGACAGCTGAACACTGAAGCTTTCTTT
clone size: .; J gene: TRBJ1-2; D gene: TRBD1; V gene: TRBV25-1; CDR3 protein: CASSGGQGENYGYTF; CDR3 DNA: TGTGCCAGCAGTGGAGGACAGGGAGAAAACTATGGCTACACCTTC
clone size: .; J gene: TRBJ2-1; D gene: .; V gene: TRBV29-1; CDR3 protein: CSVAETTSRGSEQFF; CDR3 DNA: TGCAGCGTTGCCGAAACTACCTCCCGGGGCAGTGAGCAGTTCTTC
clone size: .; J gene: TRBJ1-1; D gene: .; V gene: TRBV5-1; CDR3 protein: CASSVGALNTEAFF; CDR3 DNA: TGCGCCAGCAGCGTCGGGGCCCTGAACACTGAAGCTTTCTTT
clone size: few; J gene: TRBJ2-2; D gene: .; V gene: TRBV29-1; CDR3 protein: CSVEGFQGSGELFF; CDR3 DNA: TGCAGCGTTGAAGGATTCCAGGGATCCGGGGAGCTGTTTTTT
clone size: .; J gene: TRBJ1-1; D gene: .; V gene: TRBV5-1; CDR3 protein: CASSFERPNTEAFF; CDR3 DNA: TGCGCCAGCAGCTTCGAGCGTCCGAACACTGAAGCTTTCTTT
clone size: .; J gene: TRBJ1-1; D gene: .; V gene: TRBV6-5; CDR3 protein: CASSYSVSMPNTEAFF; CDR3 DNA: TGTGCCAGCAGTTACTCGGTTTCTATGCCGAACACTGAAGCTTTCTTT
clone size: once; J gene: TRBJ2-3; D gene: .; V gene: TRBV30; CDR3 protein: CAWSPGQIDTQYF; CDR3 DNA: TGTGCCTGGAGTCCCGGACAGATAGATACGCAGTATTTT
clone size: .; J gene: TRBJ2-7; D gene: .; V gene: TRBV5-1; CDR3 protein: CASSLSEGEQYF; CDR3 DNA: TGCGCCAGCAGCTTATCCGAGGGTGAGCAGTACTTC
clone size: .; J gene: TRBJ1-1; D gene: TRBD1; V gene: TRBV30; CDR3 protein: CAWSVGRGPMNTEAFF; CDR3 DNA: TGTGCCTGGAGTGTAGGGAGGGGGCCTATGAACACTGAAGCTTTCTTT
clone size: few; J gene: TRBJ1-4; D gene: .; V gene: TRBV5-1; CDR3 protein: CASMRGDDEKLFF; CDR3 DNA: TGCGCCAGCATGAGGGGTGATGATGAAAAACTGTTTTTT
clone size: .; J gene: TRBJ1-4; D gene: .; V gene: TRBV7-2; CDR3 protein: CASSLSFRPGLNEKLFF; CDR3 DNA: TGTGCCAGCAGCCTCTCATTTCGGCCGGGGCTTAATGAAAAACTGTTTTTT
clone size: .; J gene: TRBJ2-7; D gene: TRBD1; V gene: TRBV30; CDR3 protein: CAWSSRGTYEQYF; CDR3 DNA: TGTGCCTGGAGTTCCAGGGGGACCTACGAGCAGTACTTC
clone size: few; J gene: TRBJ2-2; D gene: TRBD2; V gene: TRBV11-1; CDR3 protein: CASSILAGGPNGELFF; CDR3 DNA: TGTGCCAGCAGCATCTTAGCGGGGGGGCCCAACGGGGAGCTGTTTTTT
clone size: .; J gene: TRBJ1-4; D gene: .; V gene: TRBV2; CDR3 protein: CASKSPLRAEDEKLFF; CDR3 DNA: TGTGCCAGCAAAAGCCCCCTACGGGCAGAGGATGAAAAACTGTTTTTT